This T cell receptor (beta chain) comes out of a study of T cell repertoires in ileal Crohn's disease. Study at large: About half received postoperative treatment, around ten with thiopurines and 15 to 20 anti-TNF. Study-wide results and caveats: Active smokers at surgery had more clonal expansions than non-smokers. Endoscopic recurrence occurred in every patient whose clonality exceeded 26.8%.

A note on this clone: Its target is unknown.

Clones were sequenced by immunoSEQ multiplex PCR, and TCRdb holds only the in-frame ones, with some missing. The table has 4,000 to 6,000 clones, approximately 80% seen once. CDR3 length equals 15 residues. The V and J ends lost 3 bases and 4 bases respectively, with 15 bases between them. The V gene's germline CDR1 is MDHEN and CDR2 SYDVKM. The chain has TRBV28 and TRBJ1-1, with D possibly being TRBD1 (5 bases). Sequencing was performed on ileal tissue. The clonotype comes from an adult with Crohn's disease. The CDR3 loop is CASSFLSGGGTEAFF. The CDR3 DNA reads TGTGCCAGCAGTTTTCTGTCGGGCGGGGGCACTGAAGCTTTCTTT.